This TCR beta chain stems from a study of blood T cell repertoires in COVID-19. Overall study context: The United States, Italy and Spain provided the acute and convalescent COVID-19 samples.

This CDR3 is built from 15 residues. Germline V gene data show CDR1 as SGHTA and CDR2 as FQGNSA. V shed 4 bases, J shed 4 bases, and the junction held 6 bases outside the gene matches. Some clones are missing from TCRdb's copy, which holds only in-frame ones; the method was immunoSEQ multiplex PCR. The repertoire holds hundreds of thousands of clones, approximately 86% seen once, with 1.6% in the top ten. Participants were aged about 18 to 90 years, lived in around 22 US areas, and enrolled virtually. Cohorts were based on clinical histories the participants reported. Donors of Cohort 3 who recovered were those that had two negative PCRs, clearance, or symptom resolution.

The sequencing input was PBMCs or T cells enriched from blood (not recorded which). The V and J genes are TRBV7-2 and TRBJ2-2, with 7 nucleotides matching TRBD1. The source of this sequence is a woman aged 45-60 years who had recovered from COVID-19. Here the CDR3 reads CASSSGQVGTGELFF. Written as DNA, the CDR3 is TGTGCCAGCAGCTCCGGACAGGTCGGCACCGGGGAGCTGTTTTTT.